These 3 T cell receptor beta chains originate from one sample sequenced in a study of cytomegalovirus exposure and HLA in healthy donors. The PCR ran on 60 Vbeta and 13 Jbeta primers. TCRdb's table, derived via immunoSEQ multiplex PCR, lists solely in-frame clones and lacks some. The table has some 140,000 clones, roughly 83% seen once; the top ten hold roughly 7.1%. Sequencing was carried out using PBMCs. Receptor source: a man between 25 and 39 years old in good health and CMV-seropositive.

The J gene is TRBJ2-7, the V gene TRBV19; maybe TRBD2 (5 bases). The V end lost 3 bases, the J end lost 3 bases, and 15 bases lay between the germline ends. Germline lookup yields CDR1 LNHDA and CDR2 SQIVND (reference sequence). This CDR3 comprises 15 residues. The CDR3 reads CASSISAGVGYEQYF. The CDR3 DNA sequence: TGTGCCAGTAGTATTAGCGCTGGGGTCGGCTACGAGCAGTACTTC.

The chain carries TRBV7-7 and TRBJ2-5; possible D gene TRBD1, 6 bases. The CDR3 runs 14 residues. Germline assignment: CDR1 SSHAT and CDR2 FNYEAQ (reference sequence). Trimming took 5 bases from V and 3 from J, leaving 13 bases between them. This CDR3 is CASSPGTFEETQYF. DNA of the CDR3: TGTGCCAGCAGCCCCGGGACATTTGAAGAGACCCAGTACTTC.

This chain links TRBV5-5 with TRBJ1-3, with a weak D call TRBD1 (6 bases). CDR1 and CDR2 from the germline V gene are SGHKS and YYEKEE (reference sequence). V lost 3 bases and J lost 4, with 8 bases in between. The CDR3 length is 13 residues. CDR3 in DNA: TGTGCCAGCAGCTGGCAGGGGGGAAACACCATATATTTT. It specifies CASSWQGGNTIYF. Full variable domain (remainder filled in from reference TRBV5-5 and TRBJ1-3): DAGVTQSPTHLIKTRGQQVTLRCSPISGHKSVSWYQQVLGQGPQFIFQYYEKEERGRGNFPDRFSARQFPNYSSELNVNALLLGDSALYLCASSWQGGNTIYFGEGSWLTVV.